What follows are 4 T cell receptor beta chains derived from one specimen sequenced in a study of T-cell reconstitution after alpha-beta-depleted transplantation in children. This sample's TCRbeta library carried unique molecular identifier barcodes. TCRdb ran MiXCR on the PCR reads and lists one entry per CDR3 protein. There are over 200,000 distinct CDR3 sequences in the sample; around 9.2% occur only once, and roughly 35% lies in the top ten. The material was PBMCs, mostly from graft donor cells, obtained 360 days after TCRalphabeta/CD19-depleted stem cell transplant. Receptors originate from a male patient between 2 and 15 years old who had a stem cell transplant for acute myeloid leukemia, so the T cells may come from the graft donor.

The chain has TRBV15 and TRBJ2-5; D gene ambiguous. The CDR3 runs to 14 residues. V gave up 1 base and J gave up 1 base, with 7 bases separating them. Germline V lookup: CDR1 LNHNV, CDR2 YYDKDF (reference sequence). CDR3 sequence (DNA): TGTGCCACCAGCAGAGCGGCTTTCCAAGAGACCCAGTACTTC. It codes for CATSRAAFQETQYF.

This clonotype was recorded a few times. The CDR3 DNA reads as TGTGCCAGCAGTTCCAAGACAAGGACAATTAAAGAGACCCAGTACTTC. Amino acid sequence: CASSSKTRTIKETQYF. This rearrangement joins TRBV5-4 to TRBJ2-5; the D gene is possibly TRBD1 (5 bases). V lost 5 bases and J 3 bases, leaving 20 bases between the germline ends. The CDR3 spans 16 residues. CDR1 and CDR2 (germline): SGHNT, YYREEE (reference sequence).

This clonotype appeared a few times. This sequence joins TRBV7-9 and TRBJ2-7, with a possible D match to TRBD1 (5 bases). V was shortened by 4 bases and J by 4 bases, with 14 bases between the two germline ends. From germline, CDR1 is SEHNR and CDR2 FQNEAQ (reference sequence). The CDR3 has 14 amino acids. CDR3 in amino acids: CASSSQAIAYEQYF. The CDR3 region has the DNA TGTGCCAGCAGCTCACAGGCGATCGCTTACGAGCAGTACTTC.

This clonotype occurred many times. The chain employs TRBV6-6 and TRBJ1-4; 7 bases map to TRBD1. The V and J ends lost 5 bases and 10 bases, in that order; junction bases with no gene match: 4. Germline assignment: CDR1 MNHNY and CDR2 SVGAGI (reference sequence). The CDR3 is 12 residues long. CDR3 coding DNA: TGTGCCAGCAGTGACCGGACAGGAAAACTGTTTTTT. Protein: CASSDRTGKLFF.